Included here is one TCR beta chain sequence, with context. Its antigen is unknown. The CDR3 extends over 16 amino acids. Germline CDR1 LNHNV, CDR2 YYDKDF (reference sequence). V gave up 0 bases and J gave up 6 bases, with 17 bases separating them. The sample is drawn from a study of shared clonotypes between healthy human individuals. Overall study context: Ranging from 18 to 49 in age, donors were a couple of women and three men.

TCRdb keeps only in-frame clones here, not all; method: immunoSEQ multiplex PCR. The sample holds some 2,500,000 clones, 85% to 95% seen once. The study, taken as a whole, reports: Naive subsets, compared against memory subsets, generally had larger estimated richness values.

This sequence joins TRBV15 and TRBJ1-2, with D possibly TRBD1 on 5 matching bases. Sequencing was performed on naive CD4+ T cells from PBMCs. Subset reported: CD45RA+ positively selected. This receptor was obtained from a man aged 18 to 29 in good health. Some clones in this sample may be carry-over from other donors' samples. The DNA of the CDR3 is TGTGCCACCAGCAGAGATTTCGTATCAGGGAGTGATGGCTACACCTTC. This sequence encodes CATSRDFVSGSDGYTF.